This T cell receptor beta chain was identified in a study of low-dose radiotherapy and immunotherapy resistance in tumors. For the study at large: Patients were treated with intravenous nivolumab at 240 mg every two weeks and were also dosed with ipilimumab at 1 mg/kg every six weeks.

At least ten counts were recorded for this clonotype. Stated time point: before trial treatment. In the RACIN dose-escalation trial, donors got nivolumab plus ipilimumab with aspirin, cyclophosphamide and radiotherapy. Alpha and beta chains were covered, as first-strand cDNA relied on TRAV- and TRBV-specific primers. The authors ran 15 to 20 PCR cycles to amplify TCRs with a constant-region primer and V-primer adapter. TCRdb reprocessed the reads via MiXCR and lists one record per CDR3 protein. This sample has more than 50,000 distinct CDR3 sequences, with 26% found just once. This clonotype was sampled from a male donor with rectosigmoid adenocarcinoma. Source: PBMCs, taken before treatment.

The CDR3 spells CASSLVAGADTQYF. Here the CDR3 DNA reads TGTGCCAGCAGCTTAGTTGCGGGAGCGGATACGCAGTATTTT. This chain joins TRBV7-2 and TRBJ2-3, with 7 bases matching TRBD2. J gave up 6 bases and V 1 base, and 4 bases lay outside the gene matches. The CDR3 length is 14 residues. Germline assignment: CDR1 SGHTA and CDR2 FQGNSA.